Described below is a single T cell receptor (beta chain) sequence and its context. What it binds is not known. The donor population consisted of healthy HIV-negative adults with no recent acute infections or vaccinations. This record belongs to a study of shared clonotypes between healthy human individuals. Looking at the study overall: A couple of women and a few men aged 18 to 49 made up the donors. Points from the study as a whole: Collection of samples was limited to blood; tissue repertoires likely differ.

Sequencing was performed with immunoSEQ multiplex PCR; in TCRdb, only in-frame clones are kept and a portion is missing. The sample shows 450,000 to 500,000 clones, approximately 82% of them seen only once. Material: PBMCs. This clonotype was obtained from a middle-aged woman in good health. Some clones in this sample may be carry-over from other donors' samples.

The CDR3: CASSLAGSQIGQYF. As DNA, the CDR3 is TGTGCCAGCAGCTTAGCGGGCTCACAGATAGGGCAGTATTTT. J is TRBJ2-3 and V is TRBV7-2; D ambiguous. There are 14 residues in the CDR3. Germline CDR1 SGHTA, CDR2 FQGNSA. V shed 0 bases and J shed 11 bases, with 15 bases lying between them.